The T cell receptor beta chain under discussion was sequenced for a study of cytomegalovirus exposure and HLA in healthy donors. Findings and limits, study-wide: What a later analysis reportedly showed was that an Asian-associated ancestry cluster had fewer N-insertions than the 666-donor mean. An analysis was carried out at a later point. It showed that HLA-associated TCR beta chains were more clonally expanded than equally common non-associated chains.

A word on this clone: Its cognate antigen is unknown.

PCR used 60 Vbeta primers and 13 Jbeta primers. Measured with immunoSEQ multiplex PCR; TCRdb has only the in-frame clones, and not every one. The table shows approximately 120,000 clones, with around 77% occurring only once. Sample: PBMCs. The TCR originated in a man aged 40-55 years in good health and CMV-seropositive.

The CDR3 bases are TGTGCCAGCAGCACTCGACAGGGGGATTCACCCCTCCACTTT. Protein: CASSTRQGDSPLHF. This rearrangement joins TRBV9 to TRBJ1-6; 9 nucleotides agree with TRBD1. This CDR3 spans 14 amino acids. Germline V gives CDR1 SGDLS, CDR2 YYNGEE. Germline trimming cut 4 bases from V and 8 bases from J; bases unmatched to any gene: 4.